This T cell receptor (beta chain) originates from a study of T cells in Graves' hyperthyroidism and ophthalmopathy. Study findings and constraints: Stable hyperthyroidism and ophthalmopathy were separated using 13 V-J signatures. Blood also held most thyroid clonotypes expanded beyond 0.001.

Notes on this clonotype: No antigen is known for it.

The investigators amplified TCR beta CDR3 regions from RNA transcripts. The HTBI set primed first-round TCR CDR3 RT-PCR. TCRdb independently ran MiXCR on the multiplex PCR reads; one entry per CDR3 protein. Altogether approximately 560,000 distinct CDR3 sequences are present, roughly 50% being singletons, with the ten largest covering about 7.8%. Trimming cost V 10 bases and J 6 bases, with 13 bases left between them. This CDR3 region has 12 residues. Germline CDR1 is MDHEN and CDR2 is SYDVKM. The definition of stable Graves' hyperthyroidism was no ophthalmopathy progression within 18 months. Orbital computed tomography and thyroid ultrasound, together with serum TRAb and thyroxine and clinical symptoms, were used for diagnoses.

This TCR was recovered from a woman aged 18-29 years with Graves' hyperthyroidism. The sample was peripheral blood or thyroid tissue (not recorded which). The rearrangement uses TRBV28 and TRBJ1-5; D gene ambiguous. CDR3 nucleotides: TGTGCCACAAACTCCCCGACTCAGCCCCAGCATTTT. This translates into CATNSPTQPQHF. Full variable domain (outside the CDR3, taken from reference TRBV28 and TRBJ1-5): DVKVTQSSRYLVKRTGEKVFLECVQDMDHENMFWYRQDPGLGLRLIYFSYDVKMKEKGDIPEGYSVSREKKERFSLILESASTNQTSMYLCATNSPTQPQHFGDGTRLSIL.